What follows are 3 T cell receptor beta chains derived from one specimen sequenced in a study of CD8 T cells in Susac syndrome. RNA was extracted with the RNeasy kit, and a quantity of roughly 0.45 to 1 ug was reverse transcribed using random hexamers. Via MiXCR, TCRdb re-called the immunoSEQ multiplex PCR reads, giving one row per CDR3 protein. The sample contains hundreds of thousands of distinct CDR3 sequences, over 75% of which appear only once. The source material was CD8+ T cells from PBMCs. All receptors come from a human donor with multiple sclerosis.

The V call is TRBV27, the J call TRBJ2-7, with 16 bases aligning to TRBD2. CDR1 MNHEY and CDR2 SMNVEV come from the germline V gene (reference sequence). The CDR3 is 18 amino acids. V shed 0 bases and J 2 bases; nucleotides not matched to a gene: 4. CDR3 DNA sequence: TGTGCCAGCAGTTTATCTACCGGGACTAGCGGGAGGGCCTACGAGCAGTACTTC. Protein product: CASSLSTGTSGRAYEQYF.

V and J are TRBV6-5 and TRBJ2-4, with 7 bases aligning to TRBD1. The CDR3 spans 14 residues. Germline CDR1 reads MNHEY; CDR2 reads SVGAGI. The ends lost 5 bases at V and 6 bases at J; junction bases unmatched: 7. The CDR3 DNA is TGTGCCAGCAGTCCCTCGACAGGGTTAAACATTCAGTACTTC. It yields the protein CASSPSTGLNIQYF.

The chain employs TRBV12-3 or TRBV12-4 and TRBJ2-1, with 11 bases matching TRBD2. The CDR3 covers 13 residues. Trimming took 8 bases from V and 5 from J; bases not matched to a gene: 2. CDR3 in amino acids: CASGTSGNNEQFF. The CDR3 DNA sequence: TGTGCCAGCGGGACTAGCGGTAACAATGAGCAGTTCTTC.